This T cell receptor (beta chain) was profiled in a study of technical replicates of blood from a handful of donors. The CDR3 covers 14 residues. V was trimmed by 3 bases and J by 0 bases, leaving 9 bases between them. CDR1 SQVTM and CDR2 ANQGSEA come from the germline V gene. This clone was picked up a small number of times. The protocol was immunoSEQ multiplex PCR, while the TCRdb copy is restricted to in-frame clones and leaves out a portion. Counted here are some 74,000 clones, over 85% occurring once; the ten biggest clones make up roughly 0.36%. This TCR was sampled from a human donor in good health. The chain carries TRBV29-1 and TRBJ2-1; a possible D gene is TRBD2 (5 bases). The sequencing input was T cells isolated from PBMCs. Here the CDR3 DNA reads TGCAGCGTTGATACCAGCGGCTCCTACAATGAGCAGTTCTTC. Its protein product is CSVDTSGSYNEQFF.